These T cell receptor beta chains were read from a single sample in a study of CD8 T cells in Susac syndrome. TCRdb reprocessed the immunoSEQ multiplex PCR reads via MiXCR and lists one record per CDR3 protein. The sample shows about 150,000 distinct CDR3 sequences, 95% of them seen only once. The sequencing sample was made of CD4+ T cells from PBMCs. The source is a human donor with Susac syndrome. The CDR3 runs from the conserved cysteine through the conserved F or W. D genes are given only for firm matches. Size tells how often a clone was seen (once, few, many) or the class of an expanded clone, and some rows leave it out.

>.|15|TRBV14|.|TRBJ2-3
TGTGCCAGCAGCCAATGGGAGCCTACCACAGATACGCAGTATTTT
CASSQWEPTTDTQYF
>.|11|TRBV29-1|.|TRBJ1-1
TGCAGCGCAAAAGCGAACACTGAAGCTTTCTTT
CSAKANTEAFF
>TRBD2|14|TRBV2|.|TRBJ2-7
TGTGCCACCTCGATCGGGCTAGCGGGGGTCGCGGAGTACTTC
CATSIGLAGVAEYF
>.|14|TRBV21-1|.|TRBJ1-5
TGTGCCAGCAGCAAACTGGACAGGTGGGGGCCCCAGCATTTT
CASSKLDRWGPQHF
>.|12|TRBV21-1|.|TRBJ1-2
TGTGCCAGTATCACAGGGCAAGGGGGCTACACCTTC
CASITGQGGYTF
>.|11|TRBV12-3/TRBV12-4|once|TRBJ2-1
TGTGCCAGCAGTTTCAGGGAAGAGCAGTTCTTC
CASSFREEQFF
>TRBD2|12|TRBV13|.|TRBJ2-5
TGTGCCAGCAGCCCTCGGGGGGGAACCCAGTACTTC
CASSPRGGTQYF
>.|13|TRBV20-1|.|TRBJ2-2
TGCAGTGCTAACCAGGGTTATACCGGGGAGCTGTTTTTT
CSANQGYTGELFF
>.|11|TRBV29-1|.|TRBJ2-2
TGCAGCGGAAACAGGGCCGGGGAGCTGTTTTTT
CSGNRAGELFF
>TRBD2|15|TRBV7-2|.|TRBJ2-1
TGTGCCAGCAGCTTAATGCGGGGGGGCCTGGGTGAGCAGTTCTTC
CASSLMRGGLGEQFF